The next 30 T cell receptor beta chains were all read from a single sample in a study of early T cells in non-severe SARS-CoV-2 infection. One entry per CDR3 protein, called by TCRdb with MiXCR from the 5' RACE reads. Of 30,000 to 35,000 distinct CDR3 sequences listed, 6% to 7% are singletons. What was sequenced was whole blood. The source is an adult who was a healthcare worker with PCR-confirmed SARS-CoV-2 infection or an uninfected control (not recorded which).

This clonotype was seen repeatedly, ten times or more. The V and J genes are TRBV28 and TRBJ2-7, with a tentative D call TRBD2 (5 bases). The CDR3 is 13 residues long. Trimming took 6 bases from V and 0 from J, leaving 9 bases between them. Germline loops: CDR1 MDHEN, CDR2 SYDVKM. The CDR3 protein is CASRLGSSYEQYF. Written as DNA, the CDR3 is TGTGCCAGCAGACTAGGAAGCTCCTACGAGCAGTACTTC.

This clonotype is judged medium-sized. The V gene is TRBV7-9, the J gene TRBJ1-2, with D uncertain. In germline, CDR1 is SEHNR, CDR2 FQNEAQ (reference sequence). This CDR3 has 13 amino acids. The ends were cut back, 1 base at V and 7 bases at J, with 10 bases in the middle. CDR3: CASSLGGMAGYTF. DNA for the CDR3: TGTGCCAGCAGCTTAGGGGGTATGGCTGGCTACACCTTC. Supplemented by reference TRBV7-9 and TRBJ1-2, the full variable domain reads DTGVSQNPRHKITKRGQNVTFRCDPISEHNRLYWYRQTLGQGPEFLTYFQNEAQLEKSRLLSDRFSAERPKGSFSTLEIQRTEQGDSAMYLCASSLGGMAGYTFGSGTRLTVV.

This clonotype was counted many times. The chain links TRBV5-1 to TRBJ2-1, with 9 bases that match TRBD1. J gave up 2 bases and V 0 bases, and 6 bases lay outside the gene matches. The CDR3 spans 17 residues. The germline gives CDR1 SGHRS, CDR2 YFSETQ. DNA of the CDR3: TGCGCCAGCAGCTTGGCCCGGGACAGGGCCCCCTACAATGAGCAGTTCTTC. This sequence encodes CASSLARDRAPYNEQFF.

This clonotype was observed at least ten times. The chain couples TRBV30 to TRBJ1-2, with TRBD1 as a possible D gene (6 bases). Deletions cut 0 bases from V and 8 bases from J, with 13 bases between. The V gene's germline CDR1 is GTSNPN and CDR2 SVGIG (reference sequence). This CDR3 spans 13 amino acids. The CDR3 sequence: CAWSVGGPSGYTF. CDR3 DNA: TGTGCCTGGAGTGTAGGGGGTCCCTCAGGCTACACCTTC.

This clonotype has ten or more counts. This sequence joins TRBV18 and TRBJ2-7; possibly TRBD2 for D (6 bases). The ends were cut back, 4 bases at V and 2 bases at J, with 12 bases in the middle. Germline V gene data show CDR1 as KGHSH and CDR2 as LQKENI. CDR3 length equals 14 residues. The CDR3 nucleotides read TGTGCCAGCTCACTCGGGGAGGAAGCCTACGAGCAGTACTTC. Encoded protein: CASSLGEEAYEQYF.

In its sample, this clonotype was seen a few times. V is TRBV7-3 and J is TRBJ2-2; 8 positions agree with TRBD1. The CDR3 loop spans 16 amino acids. The germline V gene has CDR1 SGHTA and CDR2 FQGTGA. Losses at the gene ends were 0 bases for V and 5 bases for J; bases not matched to a gene: 5. This chain's CDR3 is CASSLTGRGRTGELFF. The CDR3 bases are TGTGCCAGCAGCTTAACTGGCAGGGGGCGGACCGGGGAGCTGTTTTTT.

A remark on this clonotype: This clone may be a read error of a much larger clone one base away. The V and J genes are TRBV9 and TRBJ1-2; TRBD1 aligns across 7 bases. CDR3 length: 16 amino acids. The germline gives CDR1 SGDLS, CDR2 YYNGEE. Unmatched junction bases numbered 12, after V lost 3 bases and J lost 4 bases. The CDR3 reads CASSAGTVGEVYGYTF. For the CDR3, the DNA is TGTGCCAGCAGCGCCGGGACAGTCGGGGAAGTCTATGGCTACACCTTC.

Within the sample, this clonotype is medium-sized. The gene calls are TRBV6-5 and TRBJ1-1, with unresolved D. This CDR3 spans 14 amino acids. Germline CDR1 and CDR2: MNHEY and SVGAGI. V shed 0 bases and J shed 0 bases, with 5 bases lying between them. Written as DNA, the CDR3 is TGTGCCAGCAGTTACTCTGGGCTGAACACTGAAGCTTTCTTT. Amino acid sequence: CASSYSGLNTEAFF.

This clonotype was detected ten times or more. This chain connects TRBV5-8 to TRBJ1-1, with TRBD1 matching over 9 bases. The J segment lost 11 bases and the V segment lost 2 bases, leaving 10 bases of the junction unmatched. The V gene's germline CDR1 is SGHTS and CDR2 YDEGEE. The CDR3 runs to 14 residues. For the CDR3, the DNA is TGTGCCAGCAGCTTCACAAGGACAGGGGCGTCGGCTTTCTTT. Encoded protein: CASSFTRTGASAFF. Supplemented by reference TRBV5-8 and TRBJ1-1, the full variable domain reads EAGVTQSPTHLIKTRGQQATLRCSPISGHTSVYWYQQALGLGLQFLLWYDEGEERNRGNFPPRFSGRQFPNYSSELNVNALELEDSALYLCASSFTRTGASAFFGQGTRLTVV.

This clonotype was seen at least ten times. The chain employs TRBV4-1 and TRBJ2-1; 8 bases are shared with TRBD1. The germline gives CDR1 MGHRA, CDR2 YSYEKL. The V gene end was trimmed by 8 bases and the J gene end by 6 bases; junction bases not matched to a gene: 9. CDR3 length: 14 amino acids. DNA for the CDR3: TGCGCCAGCTGGGGCGGGACAGGCCCCAATGAGCAGTTCTTC. It is translated as CASWGGTGPNEQFF.

This clonotype occurred many times. This sequence joins TRBV27 and TRBJ2-7; D might be TRBD1 (5 bases). The CDR3 consists of 14 residues. The V end lost 5 bases, the J end lost 3 bases, and 14 bases lay between the germline ends. Germline V gene data show CDR1 as MNHEY and CDR2 as SMNVEV (reference sequence). This CDR3 reads CASSPRVIGYEQYF. The CDR3 DNA reads as TGTGCCAGCAGTCCCAGGGTTATCGGCTACGAGCAGTACTTC.

Only a few counts were recorded for this clonotype. This rearrangement joins TRBV3-1 to TRBJ2-7; 7 positions agree with TRBD1. Losses at the gene ends were 4 bases for V and 1 base for J; bases not matched to a gene: 7. CDR1 and CDR2 from the germline V gene are LGHDT and YNNKEL (reference sequence). This CDR3 contains 15 residues. CDR3 loop: CASSLGTEGSYEQYF. The DNA for the CDR3 is TGTGCCAGCAGCCTCGGGACAGAGGGGTCCTACGAGCAGTACTTC.

In this sample, this clonotype turned up a few times. This chain joins TRBV29-1 and TRBJ2-7, with TRBD2 identical over 10 bases. The length of the CDR3 is 14 residues. The germline gives CDR1 SQVTM, CDR2 ANQGSEA. With V trimmed by 4 bases and J by 1 base, 4 bases remained unmatched. The CDR3 loop is CSVVGAGGSYEQYF. Written as DNA, the CDR3 is TGCAGCGTTGTAGGAGCGGGAGGGTCCTACGAGCAGTACTTC.

This clonotype was detected many times. This chain connects TRBV20-1 to TRBJ2-7, with TRBD2 matching over 11 bases. The V and J ends lost 0 bases and 4 bases, in that order; junction bases with no gene match: 8. The CDR3 has 16 residues. Germline loops: CDR1 DFQATT, CDR2 SNEGSKA (reference sequence). DNA of the CDR3: TGCAGTGCTAGAGATAAACTAGCGGGAGTTGTTTACGAGCAGTACTTC. This sequence encodes CSARDKLAGVVYEQYF.

This clonotype was counted many times. The chain combines TRBV5-1 with TRBJ2-7, with TRBD1 matching 10 bases. The CDR3 has 13 amino acids. Trimming removed 6 bases from V and 5 bases from J; junction bases left unmatched: 5. CDR1 SGHRS and CDR2 YFSETQ come from the germline V gene. The CDR3, as DNA: TGCGCCAGCATGGGGACAGGGGACGACGAGCAGTACTTC. This codes for CASMGTGDDEQYF.

J is TRBJ2-3 and V is TRBV5-1; 10 bases fit TRBD2. Trimming took 4 bases from V and 2 from J; bases not matched to a gene: 7. CDR1 and CDR2 from the germline V gene are SGHRS and YFSETQ. The CDR3 runs 16 residues. The CDR3 sequence: CASSAVSGRITDTQYF. CDR3 DNA: TGCGCCAGCAGCGCGGTTAGCGGGAGGATCACAGATACGCAGTATTTT.

This clonotype rates as medium-sized. This rearrangement joins TRBV12-3 or TRBV12-4 to TRBJ2-1; 9 bases align to TRBD1. The CDR3 has 13 residues. V was pared by 5 bases and J by 7 bases, with 3 bases of the junction left unmatched. The CDR3 nucleotides read TGTGCCAGCAGTCCCGGACAGGGGAATGAGCAGTTCTTC. Translating it yields CASSPGQGNEQFF.

This clonotype has ten or more counts. V and J are TRBV20-1 and TRBJ1-6; D is uncertain. V lost 4 bases and J lost 0, with 13 bases in between. The CDR3 runs 16 residues. CDR1 is DFQATT and CDR2 is SNEGSKA in the germline V gene (reference sequence). The CDR3 loop is CSAKVAVSSYNSPLHF. CDR3 coding DNA: TGCAGTGCTAAGGTGGCAGTAAGCTCCTATAATTCACCCCTCCACTTT.

This clonotype qualifies as medium-sized. The chain links TRBV20-1 to TRBJ2-1; D is possibly TRBD2 (6 bases). CDR3 length: 12 amino acids. Germline CDR1 and CDR2: DFQATT and SNEGSKA (reference sequence). Trimming took off 5 bases at V and 8 bases at J, with 13 bases between the two ends. The CDR3 DNA follows: TGCAGTGCTGTGACTAGTAACTATGAGCAGTTCTTC. Translating gives CSAVTSNYEQFF.

This clonotype was picked up many times. The chain carries TRBV4-2 and TRBJ2-5; 7 nucleotides line up with TRBD2. Germline assignment: CDR1 LGHNA and CDR2 YNFKEQ. V was pared by 0 bases and J by 2 bases, with 6 bases of the junction left unmatched. The CDR3 is made up of 16 amino acids. CDR3 region: CASSQDPASGQETQYF. For the CDR3, the DNA is TGTGCCAGCAGCCAAGATCCGGCTAGCGGACAAGAGACCCAGTACTTC.

This clonotype was counted only a few times. The rearrangement uses TRBV18 and TRBJ2-1; D possibly matches TRBD1 or TRBD2 (5 bases each). This CDR3 spans 15 amino acids. The germline V and J ends were trimmed by 3 bases and 10 bases, with 19 bases remaining between them. Per the germline V gene, CDR1 is KGHSH and CDR2 is LQKENI. The CDR3 here is CASSPPGPLANEQFF. Here the CDR3 DNA reads TGTGCCAGCTCACCGCCGGGACCCCTAGCCAACGAGCAGTTCTTC.

The table lists this clonotype with a few counts. The chain combines TRBV11-2 with TRBJ2-2, with D possibly being TRBD1 (6 bases). Germline values: CDR1 SGHAT, CDR2 FQNNGV. The CDR3 is 18 amino acids. V was cut by 8 bases and J by 6 bases, with 28 bases left in between. The CDR3 DNA is TGTGCCAGCCATTCGATTCGAGGGGGTTTAGCAAGGCCCGGGGAGCTGTTTTTT. Protein: CASHSIRGGLARPGELFF.

This clonotype was seen at least ten times. V gene TRBV18 combines with J gene TRBJ1-2; D is uncertain. This CDR3 is 13 amino acids long. Germline assignment: CDR1 KGHSH and CDR2 LQKENI. V lost 6 bases, J lost 4 bases, and 12 bases lay in between. CDR3 nucleotide sequence: TGTGCCAGCTCCCCGACGGGCGGCTATGGCTACACCTTC. Protein sequence: CASSPTGGYGYTF.

This clonotype was seen ten or more times. V and J are TRBV18 and TRBJ1-1; TRBD1 is a possible D gene (6 bases). V was clipped by 4 bases and J by 7 bases, with 16 bases between them. CDR1 KGHSH and CDR2 LQKENI come from the germline V gene. The CDR3 extends over 14 amino acids. CDR3 sequence reads: CASSLETGFLEAFF. CDR3 DNA sequence: TGTGCCAGCTCACTCGAAACAGGGTTCCTTGAAGCTTTCTTT. The full variable domain, with the rest looked up from reference TRBV18 and TRBJ1-1, is NAGVMQNPRHLVRRRGQEARLRCSPMKGHSHVYWYRQLPEEGLKFMVYLQKENIIDESGMPKERFSAEFPKEGPSILRIQQVVRGDSAAYFCASSLETGFLEAFFGQGTRLTVV.

There are many counts of this clonotype. V gene TRBV3-1 combines with J gene TRBJ2-1; tentatively, D is TRBD2 (6 bases). The CDR3 loop spans 19 amino acids. Trimming stripped 0 bases from V and 10 bases from J, with 28 bases between. Germline V CDR1 and CDR2: LGHDT, YNNKEL (reference sequence). Here the CDR3 reads CASSQDSILGGNSRNEQFF. As DNA, the CDR3 is TGTGCCAGCAGCCAAGATTCCATCCTGGGGGGAAATTCGAGGAACGAGCAGTTCTTC.

There are many counts of this clonotype. The chain combines TRBV20-1 with TRBJ2-1; TRBD1 matches 7 bases. V lost 1 base to trimming and J lost 4 bases; unmatched junction nucleotides: 13. The CDR3 loop spans 17 amino acids. Germline V CDR1 and CDR2: DFQATT, SNEGSKA (reference sequence). Here the CDR3 reads CSARGLQPGQLYNEQFF. The CDR3 coding sequence is TGCAGTGCTAGAGGTTTACAACCGGGACAGCTTTACAATGAGCAGTTCTTC.

The J gene is TRBJ2-1, the V gene TRBV10-3; 10 bases fit TRBD2. The V and J ends lost 9 bases and 4 bases, in that order; junction bases with no gene match: 18. Per germline, CDR1 ENHRY and CDR2 SYGVKD. The CDR3 length is 18 residues. CDR3 in amino acids: CAIPPGLAGVPLYNEQFF. The CDR3 DNA is TGTGCCATTCCCCCCGGGCTAGCGGGAGTGCCCCTTTACAATGAGCAGTTCTTC.

This clonotype was recorded at least ten times. This chain joins TRBV7-9 and TRBJ1-2; D might be TRBD1 (5 bases). V gave up 5 bases and J gave up 4 bases, with 11 bases separating them. Germline V lookup: CDR1 SEHNR, CDR2 FQNEAQ (reference sequence). The CDR3 has 13 amino acids. The CDR3 DNA sequence: TGTGCCAGCAGCCCTCAGGGCTCCTATGGCTACACCTTC. Translation gives CASSPQGSYGYTF.

About this clonotype itself: This sequence may be a read error, since a much larger clone differs from it by one base. The CDR3: CSAVLSGLAGSTDTQYF. The CDR3 nucleotides read TGCAGCGCTGTTTTGTCCGGACTAGCGGGAAGCACAGATACGCAGTATTTT. The V and J genes are TRBV20-1 and TRBJ2-3; 12 bases agree with TRBD2. In germline, CDR1 is DFQATT, CDR2 SNEGSKA (reference sequence). The CDR3 is made up of 17 amino acids.

The chain recombines TRBV4-3 with TRBJ2-1; perhaps D is TRBD1 or TRBD2 (5 bases each). The germline CDR1 and CDR2 sequences are LGHNA and YSLEER. Trimming removed 0 bases at V and 8 bases at J, with 11 bases between. The CDR3 runs to 14 residues. The DNA of the CDR3 is TGCGCCAGCAGCCAAGATTCCGGGACCGATGAGCAGTTCTTC. Its protein is CASSQDSGTDEQFF.